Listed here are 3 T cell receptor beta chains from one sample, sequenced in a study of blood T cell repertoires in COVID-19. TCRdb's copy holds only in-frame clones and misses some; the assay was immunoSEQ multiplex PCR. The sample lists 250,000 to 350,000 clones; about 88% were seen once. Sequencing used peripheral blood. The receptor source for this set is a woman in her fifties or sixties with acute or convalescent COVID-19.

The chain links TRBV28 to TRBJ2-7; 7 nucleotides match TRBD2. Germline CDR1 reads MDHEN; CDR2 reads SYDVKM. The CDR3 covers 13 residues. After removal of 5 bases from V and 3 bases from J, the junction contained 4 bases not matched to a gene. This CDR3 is CASSPGTNYEQYF. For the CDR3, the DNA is TGTGCCAGCAGTCCCGGGACTAACTACGAGCAGTACTTC.

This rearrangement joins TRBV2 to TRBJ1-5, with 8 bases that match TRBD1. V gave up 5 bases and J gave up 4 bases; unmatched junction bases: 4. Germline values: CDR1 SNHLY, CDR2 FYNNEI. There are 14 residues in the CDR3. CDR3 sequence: CASSFGQGNQPQHF. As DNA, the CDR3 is TGTGCCAGCAGTTTTGGACAGGGTAATCAGCCCCAGCATTTT.

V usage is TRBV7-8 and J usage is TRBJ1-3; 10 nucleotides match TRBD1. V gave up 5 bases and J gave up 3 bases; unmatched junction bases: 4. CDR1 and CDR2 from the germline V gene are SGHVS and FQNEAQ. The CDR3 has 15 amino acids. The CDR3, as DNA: TGTGCCAGCAGCCCCGGGACAGGGGATGGAAACACCATATATTTT. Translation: CASSPGTGDGNTIYF.